This T cell receptor (beta chain) is drawn from a study of Graves' ophthalmopathy and Graves' hyperthyroidism. About the research overall: There was a collection of peripheral blood at initial diagnosis, before any treatment.

In donors with ophthalmopathy, activity was moderate-to-severe, with CAS ≥3, NOSPECS ≥4 and duration under 3 months. V was trimmed by 8 bases and J by 1 base, leaving 12 bases between them. This CDR3 is 13 amino acids long. Germline V gives CDR1 MNHEY, CDR2 SVGAGI. Findings and caveats of the study: It was with roughly 71% sensitivity and about 72% specificity that the model predicted ophthalmopathy progression. Also, most clonotypes expanded in the thyroid above 0.001 frequency appeared in blood.

This clonotype was seen a handful of times. Its target is unknown. Amplification of TCR beta CDR3 regions used RNA transcripts. RT-PCR with HTBI primers came first, then second-round multiplex PCR. TCRdb re-called the multiplex PCR reads through MiXCR, storing one row per CDR3 protein. The repertoire holds about 400,000 distinct CDR3 sequences, with 18% as singletons. The chain couples TRBV6-5 to TRBJ2-7, with D possibly being TRBD2 (6 bases). Material for sequencing was peripheral blood. The origin of this receptor is a young woman with Graves' ophthalmopathy. The CDR3 sequence: CASLRLESYEQYF. CDR3 nucleotides: TGTGCCAGCCTCCGACTAGAGTCCTACGAGCAGTACTTC.